The TCR beta chain under discussion was sequenced for a study of graft-versus-host responses after intestinal transplantation. About the research overall: Every one of the recipients received anti-thymocyte globulin induction and afterwards took tacrolimus and steroids for around 3 years. Whole-study findings and limits: Declines in HvG clones occurring early post-transplant were associated with peak circulating GvH clone levels.

V trimming: 4 bases; J trimming: 4 bases; junction bases outside the gene matches: 7. CDR3 length: 15 residues. In germline, CDR1 is SNHLY, CDR2 FYNNEI. Assay: immunoSEQ multiplex PCR; the TCRdb copy retains only in-frame clones and omits some. The sample consists of about 85,000 clones, approximately 90% of them appearing once. Note on this clone: Antigen unknown.

Sequenced here: unstimulated CD8+ T cells sorted from spleen or lymph node cells, sampled before transplant. The chain recombines TRBV2 with TRBJ1-5; 7 bases align to TRBD1. The TCR comes from a human donor who was the organ donor for an intestinal transplant. The CDR3 here is CASSGPRGYNQPQHF. The CDR3 coding sequence is TGTGCCAGCAGTGGTCCCAGGGGGTATAATCAGCCCCAGCATTTT.